The clone carrying this T cell receptor beta chain was counted a few times. Its antigen is still unknown. Described time point: 2015-2016 season, pre-vaccination. The data belong to a study of follicular helper T cells after annual influenza vaccination. Study information: Days 0, 7 and 28 post-vaccination were the blood draw times. For some subjects, blood spans the 2013-2014, 2014-2015 and 2015-2016 annual vaccinations.

Study results and limitations: Plasmablast frequency change correlated with clonality change in ICOS+CD38+ cTfh. Rare clonotypes were missed; only about 8.5-21% of cells gave TCRB.

TCRdb's copy holds only in-frame clones and misses some; the assay was immunoSEQ multiplex PCR. Among under 15,000 clones listed, about four fifths were seen once. The germline V gene has CDR1 LNHNV and CDR2 YYDKDF (reference sequence). The CDR3 contains 14 residues. Trimming removed 0 bases from V and 5 bases from J, with 10 bases in between. The rearrangement uses TRBV15 and TRBJ2-5; D is unresolved. The input for sequencing was CXCR5- memory CD4+ T cells sorted from blood, taken on the day of influenza vaccination. The sequence was collected from an adult who received the influenza vaccine. For the CDR3, the DNA is TGTGCCACCAGCAGAGACCGCCTTGGGGAGACCCAGTACTTC. This codes for CATSRDRLGETQYF.